This T cell receptor beta chain was identified in a study of blood T cell repertoires in COVID-19. Using immunoSEQ multiplex PCR, the repertoire was profiled, and TCRdb retains in-frame clones only, with some absent. The sample includes tens of thousands of clones, more than 70% of them seen just once. CDR3 size: 13 residues. The V gene lost 2 bases and the J gene lost 4 bases, with 9 bases spanning the gap. Germline CDR1 reads GTSNPN; CDR2 reads SVGIG (reference sequence). This rearrangement joins TRBV30 to TRBJ1-5; perhaps TRBD1 as D (6 bases). The specimen sequenced was peripheral blood. The receptor was isolated from a woman aged 55-70 years with acute or convalescent COVID-19. The CDR3 here is CAWSQGQNQPQHF. In DNA, the CDR3 is TGTGCCTGGAGTCAGGGGCAGAATCAGCCCCAGCATTTT.